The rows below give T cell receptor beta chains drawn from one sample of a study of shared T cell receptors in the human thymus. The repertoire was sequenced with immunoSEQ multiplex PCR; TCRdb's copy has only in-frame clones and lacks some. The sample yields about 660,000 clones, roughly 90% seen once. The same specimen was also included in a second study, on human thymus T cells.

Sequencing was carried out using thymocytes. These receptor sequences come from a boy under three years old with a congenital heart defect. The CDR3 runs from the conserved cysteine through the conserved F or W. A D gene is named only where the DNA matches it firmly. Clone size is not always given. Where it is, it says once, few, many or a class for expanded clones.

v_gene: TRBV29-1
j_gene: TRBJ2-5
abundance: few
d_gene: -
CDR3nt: TGCAGCGTTGAAGAAGTGGGGACACTACAAGAGACCCAGTACTTC
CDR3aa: CSVEEVGTLQETQYF

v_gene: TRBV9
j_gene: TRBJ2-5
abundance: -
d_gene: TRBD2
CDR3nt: TGTGCCAGCAGCTCGACTAGCGGGAGTGGAGAGACCCAGTACTTC
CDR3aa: CASSSTSGSGETQYF

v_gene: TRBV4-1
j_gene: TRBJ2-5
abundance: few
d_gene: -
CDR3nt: TGCGCCAGCAGCCAAGATGCAGCGGCTCAAGAGACCCAGTACTTC
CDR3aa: CASSQDAAAQETQYF

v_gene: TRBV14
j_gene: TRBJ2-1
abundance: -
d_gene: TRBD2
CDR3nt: TGTGCCAGCAGCCTACTAGCGGGAGGGTCACCCCATGAGCAGTTCTTC
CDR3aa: CASSLLAGGSPHEQFF

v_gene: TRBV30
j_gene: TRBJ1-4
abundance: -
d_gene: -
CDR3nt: TGTTGTGTGGAGGGGGGGGGCTCAACTAATGAAAAACTGTTTTTT
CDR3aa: CCVEGGGSTNEKLFF

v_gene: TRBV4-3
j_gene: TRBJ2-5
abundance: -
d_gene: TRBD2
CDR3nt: TGCGCCAGCAGCCAAGATGTGGCTAGCGGGAAAGAGACCCAGTACTTC
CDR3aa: CASSQDVASGKETQYF

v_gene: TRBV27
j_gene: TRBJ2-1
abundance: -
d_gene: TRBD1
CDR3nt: TGTGCCAGCAGTCGCAACCCCGGGACAGGGGAGAATGAGCAGTTCTTC
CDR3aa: CASSRNPGTGENEQFF

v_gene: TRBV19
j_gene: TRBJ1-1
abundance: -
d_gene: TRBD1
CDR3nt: TGTGCCAGTAGTTTGGACAGGGGTTGTAGGGTGAACACTGAAGCTTTCTTT
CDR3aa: CASSLDRGCRVNTEAFF

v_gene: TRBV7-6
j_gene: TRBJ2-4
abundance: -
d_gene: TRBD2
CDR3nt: TGTGCCAGCAGCTTAGCTCCTCCGCGGGAGGGGTTGTCGGCCAAAAACATTCAGTACTTC
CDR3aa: CASSLAPPREGLSAKNIQYF

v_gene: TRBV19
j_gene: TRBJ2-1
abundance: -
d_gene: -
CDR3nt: TGTGCCAGTAGTTCCCGACGGCCCAAAACGAGGTACAATGAGCAGTTCTTC
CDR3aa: CASSSRRPKTRYNEQFF

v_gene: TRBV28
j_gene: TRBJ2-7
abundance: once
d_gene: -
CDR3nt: TGTGCCAGCAAGGACGGGAGCTCCTACGAGCAGTACTTC
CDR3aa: CASKDGSSYEQYF

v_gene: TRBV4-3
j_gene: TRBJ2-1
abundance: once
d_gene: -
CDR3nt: TGCGCCAGCAGCCAAGATCCGGCTAGCTTGTACAATGAGCAGTTCTTC
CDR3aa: CASSQDPASLYNEQFF

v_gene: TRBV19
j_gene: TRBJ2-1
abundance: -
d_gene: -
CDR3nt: TGTGCCAGTAGTATCAGGGGCCATGAGCAGTTCTTC
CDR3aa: CASSIRGHEQFF

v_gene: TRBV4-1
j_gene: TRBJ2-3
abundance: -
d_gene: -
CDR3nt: TGCGCCAGCAGCCAAGATCGGGTGGCCTTAAAGCAGTATTTT
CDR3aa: CASSQDRVALKQYF

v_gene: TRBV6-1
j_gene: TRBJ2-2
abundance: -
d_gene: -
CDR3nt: TGTGCCAGCAGTGGGCGGATCACCGGGGAGCTGTTTTTT
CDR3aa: CASSGRITGELFF

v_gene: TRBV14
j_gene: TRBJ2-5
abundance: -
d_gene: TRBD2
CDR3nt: TGTGCCAGCAGCCCCCCGGGCGGGAGGGCCAAAGAGACCCAGTACTTC
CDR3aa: CASSPPGGRAKETQYF

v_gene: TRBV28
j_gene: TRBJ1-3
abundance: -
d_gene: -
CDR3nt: TGTGCCAGCAGTTTTGCCGATAGCTCTGGAAACACCATATATTTT
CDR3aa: CASSFADSSGNTIYF

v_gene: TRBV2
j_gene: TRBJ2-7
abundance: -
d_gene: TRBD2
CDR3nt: TGTGCCAGCAGTGGAGGAGCGGGGATCCCTTTAGGCGAGCAGTACTTC
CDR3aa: CASSGGAGIPLGEQYF

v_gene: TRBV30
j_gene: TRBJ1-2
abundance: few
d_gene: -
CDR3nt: TGTGCCTGTCTAGGGGTTGGCTACACCTTC
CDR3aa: CACLGVGYTF

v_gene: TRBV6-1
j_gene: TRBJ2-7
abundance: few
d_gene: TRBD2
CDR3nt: TGTGCCAGCAGTGCTAGGACCGGGACTAGCGTCTCCTACGAGCAGTACTTC
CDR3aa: CASSARTGTSVSYEQYF

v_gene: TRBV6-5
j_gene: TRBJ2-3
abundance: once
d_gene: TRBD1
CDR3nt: TGTGCCAGCAGACGGACAGGGGGTTCGGATACGCAGTATTTT
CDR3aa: CASRRTGGSDTQYF

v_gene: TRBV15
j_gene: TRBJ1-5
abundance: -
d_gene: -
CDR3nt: TGTGCCACCAGCAGAGATCGGGCGCCAGGGAGCAATCAGCCCCAGCATTTT
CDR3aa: CATSRDRAPGSNQPQHF

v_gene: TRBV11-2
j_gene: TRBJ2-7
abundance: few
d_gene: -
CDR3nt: TGTGCCAGCAGCTCGACCCAGGGGAAGGGTTACGAGCAGTACTTC
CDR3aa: CASSSTQGKGYEQYF

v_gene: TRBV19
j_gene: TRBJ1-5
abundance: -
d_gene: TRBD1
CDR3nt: TGTGCCAGTAGCGGGACAGGGGGGTTCTGGAGCAATCAGCCCCAGCATTTT
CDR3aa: CASSGTGGFWSNQPQHF

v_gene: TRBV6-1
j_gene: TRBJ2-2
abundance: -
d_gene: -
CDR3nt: TGTGCCAGCAGTGTAGAGGGAATGAACACCGGGGAGCTGTTTTTT
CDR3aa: CASSVEGMNTGELFF

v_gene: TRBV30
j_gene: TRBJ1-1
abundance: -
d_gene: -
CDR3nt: TGTGCCTGGAGTGTTCATGGAGTGGTGAACACTGAAGCTTTCTTT
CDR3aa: CAWSVHGVVNTEAFF

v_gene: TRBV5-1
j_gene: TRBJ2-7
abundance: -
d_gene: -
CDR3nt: TGCGCCAGCAGCTTGTTGGAGTATTCCTACGAGCAGTACTTC
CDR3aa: CASSLLEYSYEQYF

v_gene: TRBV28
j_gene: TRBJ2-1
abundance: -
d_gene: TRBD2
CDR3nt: TGTGCCAGCAGTCCGCGGGGCGGGAGAGGATTCGGTGAGCAGTTCTTC
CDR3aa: CASSPRGGRGFGEQFF

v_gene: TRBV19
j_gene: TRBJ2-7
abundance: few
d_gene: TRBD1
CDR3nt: TGTGCCAGTAGTACGTACCGGGACAGGCCCAAGTACTTC
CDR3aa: CASSTYRDRPKYF

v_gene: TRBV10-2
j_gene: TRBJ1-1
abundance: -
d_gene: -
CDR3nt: TGCGCCAGCAGTGACCCGAACTCATTGGACAGATTTAGAGGGACGAACACTGAAGCTTTCTTT
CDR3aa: CASSDPNSLDRFRGTNTEAFF

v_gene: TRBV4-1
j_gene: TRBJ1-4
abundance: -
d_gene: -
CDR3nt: TGCGCCAGCAGCCAAGGGTCCGGACAGAGACCAACTAATGAAAAACTGTTTTTT
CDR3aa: CASSQGSGQRPTNEKLFF

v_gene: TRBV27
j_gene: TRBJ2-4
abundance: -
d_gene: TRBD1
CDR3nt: TGTGCCAGCAGTCTGGGGACAGGGCCCTTAGCCAAAAACATTCAGTACTTC
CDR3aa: CASSLGTGPLAKNIQYF

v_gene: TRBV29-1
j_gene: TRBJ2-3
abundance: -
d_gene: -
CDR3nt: TGCAGCGTTATTGCGACAGTTCCTAGCACAGATACGCAGTATTTT
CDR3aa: CSVIATVPSTDTQYF

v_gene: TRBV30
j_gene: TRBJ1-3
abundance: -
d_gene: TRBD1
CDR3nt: TGTGCCCAAGACAGGGGCAACTCTGGAAACACCATATATTTT
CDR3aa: CAQDRGNSGNTIYF

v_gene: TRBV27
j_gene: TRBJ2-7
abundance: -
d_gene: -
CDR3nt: TGTGCCAGCAGTTATCGGGGGGCCTCCTACGAGCAGTACTTC
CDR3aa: CASSYRGASYEQYF

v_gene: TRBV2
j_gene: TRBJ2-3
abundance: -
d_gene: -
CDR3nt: TGTGCCAGCAGTGAAGGGGGGGGCCGACCAGATACGCAGTATTTT
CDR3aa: CASSEGGGRPDTQYF

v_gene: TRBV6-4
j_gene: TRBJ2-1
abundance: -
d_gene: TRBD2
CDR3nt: TGTGCCAGCAGTGACCGCCTAGCGGGGGTCAATGAGCAGTTCTTC
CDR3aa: CASSDRLAGVNEQFF

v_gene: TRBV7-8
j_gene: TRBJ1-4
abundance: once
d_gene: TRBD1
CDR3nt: TGTGCCAGCAGCCCGGGACAGGCCGGAGAAAAACTGTTTTTT
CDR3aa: CASSPGQAGEKLFF

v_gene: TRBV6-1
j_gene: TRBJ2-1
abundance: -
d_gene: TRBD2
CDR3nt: TGTGCCAGCAGGGACGGGACTAGTGGGAATGAGCAGTTCTTC
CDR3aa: CASRDGTSGNEQFF

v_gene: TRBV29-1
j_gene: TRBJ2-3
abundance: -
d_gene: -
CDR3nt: TGCAGCGTTGAATCGAGTAGCTACACAGATACGCAGTATTTT
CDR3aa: CSVESSSYTDTQYF

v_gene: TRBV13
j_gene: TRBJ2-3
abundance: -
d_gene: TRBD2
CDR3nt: TGTGCCAGCAGCTTATCGGGAGGGAGCACAGATACGCAGTATTTT
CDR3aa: CASSLSGGSTDTQYF

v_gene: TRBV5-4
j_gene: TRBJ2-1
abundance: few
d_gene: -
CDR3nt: TGTGCCAGCAGCCTATCTGACAATGAGCAGTTCTTC
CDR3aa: CASSLSDNEQFF